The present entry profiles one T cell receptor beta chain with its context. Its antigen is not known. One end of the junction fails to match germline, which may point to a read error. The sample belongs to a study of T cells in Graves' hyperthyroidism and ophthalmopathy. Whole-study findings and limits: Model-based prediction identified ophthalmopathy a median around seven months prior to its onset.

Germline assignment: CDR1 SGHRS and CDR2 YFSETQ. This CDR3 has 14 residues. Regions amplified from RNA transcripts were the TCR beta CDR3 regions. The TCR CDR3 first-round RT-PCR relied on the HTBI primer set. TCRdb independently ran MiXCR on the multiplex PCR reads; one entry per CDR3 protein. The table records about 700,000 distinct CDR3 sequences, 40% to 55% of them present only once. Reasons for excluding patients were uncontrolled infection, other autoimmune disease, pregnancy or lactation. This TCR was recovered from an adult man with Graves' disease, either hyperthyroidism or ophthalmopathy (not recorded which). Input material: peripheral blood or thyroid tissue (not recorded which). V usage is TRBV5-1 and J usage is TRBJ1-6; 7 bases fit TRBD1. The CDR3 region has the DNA TGTGCCAGCAGCTTTGACAGGGTCAATTCACCCCTCCACTTT. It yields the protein CASSFDRVNSPLHF.